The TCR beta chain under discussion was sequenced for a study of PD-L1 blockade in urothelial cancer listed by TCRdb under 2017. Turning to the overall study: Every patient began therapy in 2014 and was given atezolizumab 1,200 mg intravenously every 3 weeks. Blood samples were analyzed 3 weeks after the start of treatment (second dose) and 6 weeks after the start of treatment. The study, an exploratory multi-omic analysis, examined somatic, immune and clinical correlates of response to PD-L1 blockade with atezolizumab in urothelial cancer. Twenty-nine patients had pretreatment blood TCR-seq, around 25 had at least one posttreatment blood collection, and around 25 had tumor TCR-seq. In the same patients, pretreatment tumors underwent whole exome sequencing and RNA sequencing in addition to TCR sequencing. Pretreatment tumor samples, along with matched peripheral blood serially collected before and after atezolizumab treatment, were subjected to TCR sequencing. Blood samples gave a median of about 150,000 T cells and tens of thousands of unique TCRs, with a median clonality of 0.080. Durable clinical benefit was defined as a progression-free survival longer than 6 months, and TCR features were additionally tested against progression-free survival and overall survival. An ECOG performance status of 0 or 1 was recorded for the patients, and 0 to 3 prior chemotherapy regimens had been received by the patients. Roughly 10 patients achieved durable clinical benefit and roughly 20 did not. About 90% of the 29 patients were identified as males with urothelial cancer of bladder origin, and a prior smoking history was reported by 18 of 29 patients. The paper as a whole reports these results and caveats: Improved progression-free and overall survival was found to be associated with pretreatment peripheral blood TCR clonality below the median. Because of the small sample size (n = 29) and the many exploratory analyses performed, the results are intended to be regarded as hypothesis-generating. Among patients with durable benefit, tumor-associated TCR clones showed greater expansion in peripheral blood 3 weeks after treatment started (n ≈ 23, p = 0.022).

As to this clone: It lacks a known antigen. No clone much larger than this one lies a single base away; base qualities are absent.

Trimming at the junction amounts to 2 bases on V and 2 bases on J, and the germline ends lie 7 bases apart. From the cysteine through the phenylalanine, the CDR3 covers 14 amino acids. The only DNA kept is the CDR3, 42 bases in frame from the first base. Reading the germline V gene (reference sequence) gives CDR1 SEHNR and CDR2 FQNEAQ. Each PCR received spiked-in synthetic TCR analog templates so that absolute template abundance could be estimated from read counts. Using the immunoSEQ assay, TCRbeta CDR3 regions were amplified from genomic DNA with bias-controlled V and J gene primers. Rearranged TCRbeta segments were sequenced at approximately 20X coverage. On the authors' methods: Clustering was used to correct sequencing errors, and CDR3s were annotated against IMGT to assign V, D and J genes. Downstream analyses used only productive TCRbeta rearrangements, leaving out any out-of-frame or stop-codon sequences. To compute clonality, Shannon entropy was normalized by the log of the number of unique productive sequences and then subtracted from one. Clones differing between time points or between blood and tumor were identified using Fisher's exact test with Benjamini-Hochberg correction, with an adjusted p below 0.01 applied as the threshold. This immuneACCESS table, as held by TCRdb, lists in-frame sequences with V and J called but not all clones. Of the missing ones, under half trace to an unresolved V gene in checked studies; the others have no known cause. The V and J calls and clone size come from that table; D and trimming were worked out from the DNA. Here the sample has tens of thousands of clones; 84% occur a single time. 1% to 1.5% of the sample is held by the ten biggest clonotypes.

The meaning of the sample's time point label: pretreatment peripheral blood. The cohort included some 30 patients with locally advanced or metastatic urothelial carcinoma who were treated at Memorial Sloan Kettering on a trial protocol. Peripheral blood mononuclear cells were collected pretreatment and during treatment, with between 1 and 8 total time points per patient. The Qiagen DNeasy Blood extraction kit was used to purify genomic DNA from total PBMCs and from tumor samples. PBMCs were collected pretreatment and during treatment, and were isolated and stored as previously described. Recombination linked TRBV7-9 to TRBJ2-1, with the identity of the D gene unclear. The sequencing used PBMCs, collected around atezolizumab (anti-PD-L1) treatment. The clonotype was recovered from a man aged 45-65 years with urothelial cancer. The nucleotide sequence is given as TGTGCCAGCAGCTTAAGACACCCCTACAATGAGCAGTTCTTC. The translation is CASSLRHPYNEQFF. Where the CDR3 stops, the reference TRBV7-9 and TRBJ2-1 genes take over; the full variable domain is DTGVSQNPRHKITKRGQNVTFRCDPISEHNRLYWYRQTLGQGPEFLTYFQNEAQLEKSRLLSDRFSAERPKGSFSTLEIQRTEQGDSAMYLCASSLRHPYNEQFFGPGTRLTVL.